Following are 28 T cell receptor beta chains from one sample sequenced in a study of control samples from healthy donors and cancer patients. The data were produced by immunoSEQ multiplex PCR, yet TCRdb's version contains in-frame clones alone and is incomplete. The sample holds 150,000 to 200,000 clones, roughly 89% seen once. Sequenced input: blood. The source of these receptors is a woman between 45 and 65 years old in good health.

The chain has TRBV27 and TRBJ2-7, with 14 bases matching TRBD2. The V and J ends lost 5 bases and 4 bases, in that order; junction bases with no gene match: 4. This CDR3 region has 15 residues. Germline CDR1 reads MNHEY; CDR2 reads SMNVEV (reference sequence). Written as DNA, the CDR3 is TGTGCCAGCAGTCCCGGGACTAGCGGGAGATACGAGCAGTACTTC. Residues: CASSPGTSGRYEQYF.

As DNA, the CDR3 is TGCAGCGTTGCGGCGGGGGGGATATACGAGCAGTACTTC. Amino acid sequence: CSVAAGGIYEQYF. This sequence joins TRBV29-1 and TRBJ2-7; 9 nucleotides agree with TRBD2. This CDR3 region has 13 residues. The V segment lost 4 bases and the J segment 4 bases; nucleotides outside the gene matches: 5. Germline loops: CDR1 SQVTM, CDR2 ANQGSEA.

V gene TRBV5-8 combines with J gene TRBJ2-7, with D perhaps assigned TRBD1 or TRBD2 (5 bases each). The CDR3 totals 14 residues. V shed 4 bases and J shed 3 bases, with 14 bases lying between them. Germline CDR1 reads SGHTS; CDR2 reads YDEGEE. The CDR3 nucleotides read TGTGCCAGCAGCCAACCGGGACGGATCTACGAGCAGTACTTC. It is translated as CASSQPGRIYEQYF.

This chain joins TRBV4-3 and TRBJ1-2; unclear D gene. Per germline, CDR1 LGHNA and CDR2 YSLEER. V shed 2 bases and J shed 0 bases, with 10 bases lying between them. The CDR3 sequence is 15 residues long. CDR3 sequence (DNA): TGCGCCAGCAGCCAAAAGCTTGGAGCTAACTATGGCTACACCTTC. Its protein is CASSQKLGANYGYTF.

This clone was observed once. The genes are TRBV12-3 or TRBV12-4 and TRBJ2-7, with no clear D. The CDR3 contains 12 residues. V lost 2 bases and J 4 bases, leaving 6 bases between the germline ends. This CDR3 is CASSLNPYEQYF. DNA of the CDR3: TGTGCCAGCAGTTTAAACCCGTACGAGCAGTACTTC.

This chain links TRBV11-2 with TRBJ2-5; D perhaps matches TRBD2 (5 bases). V was cut by 4 bases and J by 5 bases, with 20 bases left in between. Germline lookup yields CDR1 SGHAT and CDR2 FQNNGV. CDR3 size: 16 residues. CDR3 sequence: CASSYSRAPRGETQYF. CDR3 nucleotide sequence: TGTGCCAGCAGCTACAGCCGGGCCCCGAGAGGGGAGACCCAGTACTTC.

The chain uses TRBV9 and TRBJ2-5, with D tentatively TRBD2 (5 bases). The CDR3 is 13 amino acids. Trimming left V 3 bases short and J 4 bases short, with 10 bases between. Germline CDR1 is SGDLS and CDR2 is YYNGEE. CDR3 bases: TGTGCCAGCAGCGGCGCGGCGGGAGAGACCCAGTACTTC. Its translation is CASSGAAGETQYF.

The chain carries TRBV4-3 and TRBJ1-1, with 8 bases fitting TRBD1. CDR3 length: 14 amino acids. V dropped 3 bases and J dropped 7; count of bases not matched to a gene: 7. The V gene's germline CDR1 is LGHNA and CDR2 YSLEER. The CDR3 here is CASSHLIGQGEAFF. The CDR3, as DNA: TGCGCCAGCAGCCATCTAATTGGACAGGGTGAAGCTTTCTTT.

CDR3 loop: CASSASVNSGANVLTF. CDR3 bases: TGTGCCAGCAGCGCCAGCGTTAACTCTGGGGCCAACGTCCTGACTTTC. The chain carries TRBV3-1 (or the pseudogene TRBV3-2) and TRBJ2-6; D gene unclear. The germline CDR1 and CDR2 sequences are LGHDT and YNNKEL (reference sequence). The V end was cut by 5 bases, the J end by 0 bases, with 11 bases between. This CDR3 spans 16 amino acids.

This chain links TRBV6-2 or TRBV6-3 with TRBJ2-1; D assignment may be TRBD1 or TRBD2 (5 bases each). Between the trimmed V and J ends, which lost 0 bases and 0 bases, there was a span of 9 bases. The length of the CDR3 is 16 residues. The germline gives CDR1 MNHEY, CDR2 SVGEGT. The CDR3 DNA reads TGTGCCAGCAGTTACTCGGGGGTTAGCTCCTACAATGAGCAGTTCTTC. This translates into CASSYSGVSSYNEQFF.

This clone was seen only once. The chain has TRBV2 and TRBJ2-2; D call uncertain. The V end was cut by 4 bases, the J end by 2 bases, with 2 bases between. The CDR3 runs to 12 residues. CDR1 SNHLY and CDR2 FYNNEI come from the germline V gene. The DNA for the CDR3 is TGTGCCAGCAGTGTAAACACCGGGGAGCTGTTTTTT. Translating it yields CASSVNTGELFF. Full variable domain (remainder filled in from reference TRBV2 and TRBJ2-2): EPEVTQTPSHQVTQMGQEVILRCVPISNHLYFYWYRQILGQKVEFLVSFYNNEISEKSEIFDDQFSVERPDGSNFTLKIRSTKLEDSAMYFCASSVNTGELFFGEGSRLTVL.

The chain employs TRBV25-1 and TRBJ2-1; no definite D call. This CDR3 has 11 residues. Germline values: CDR1 MGHDK, CDR2 SYGVNS. Trimming shortened V by 6 bases and J by 8 bases, and 8 bases separated the two germline ends. CDR3 loop: CASSPLDEQFF. In nucleotides, the CDR3 is TGTGCCAGCAGCCCCCTCGATGAGCAGTTCTTC.

The chain joins TRBV4-2 to TRBJ1-4, with D uncertain. V was cut by 4 bases and J by 2 bases, with 8 bases left in between. The CDR3 runs to 14 residues. Germline CDR1 and CDR2: LGHNA and YNFKEQ. DNA for the CDR3: TGTGCCAGCAGCCCACCGGCTACTAATGAAAAACTGTTTTTT. Protein: CASSPPATNEKLFF.

This chain joins TRBV6-1 and TRBJ1-6; D remains unclear. Trimming cost V 0 bases and J 10 bases, with 13 bases left between them. Germline-derived CDR1 and CDR2 are MNHNS and SASEGT. The CDR3 length is 15 residues. The CDR3 spells CASSEAEGTYSPLHF. The DNA of the CDR3 is TGTGCCAGCAGTGAAGCGGAGGGTACGTACTCACCCCTCCACTTT.

This chain joins TRBV6-4 and TRBJ1-5; D is unclear. Germline CDR1 is MRHNA and CDR2 is SNTAGT. The germline V and J ends were trimmed by 3 bases and 7 bases, with 10 bases remaining between them. This CDR3 has 13 amino acids. This chain's CDR3 is CASSERSGQPQHF. CDR3 nucleotide sequence: TGTGCCAGCAGTGAACGTTCTGGACAGCCCCAGCATTTT.

The rearrangement links TRBV28 to TRBJ2-5; D gene ambiguous. The germline gives CDR1 MDHEN, CDR2 SYDVKM. Trimming removed 2 bases at V and 10 bases at J, with 17 bases between. The CDR3 totals 14 residues. The CDR3 loop reads CASSLGFNKRIQYF. CDR3 coding DNA: TGTGCCAGCAGTTTAGGGTTCAATAAGAGAATCCAGTACTTC.

The chain uses TRBV27 and TRBJ2-1; 11 nucleotides align to TRBD2. Germline-derived CDR1 and CDR2 are MNHEY and SMNVEV (reference sequence). The CDR3 runs 15 residues. Germline trimming cut 6 bases from V and 6 bases from J; bases unmatched to any gene: 7. CDR3 amino acids: CASSRGTSGLNEQFF. The CDR3 bases are TGTGCCAGCAGCAGGGGGACTAGCGGCCTCAATGAGCAGTTCTTC.

CDR3 DNA: TGCGCCAGCAGCTTGCAGGGAACGGGGGAATATGGCTACACCTTC. Residues: CASSLQGTGEYGYTF. The chain is built from TRBV5-1 and TRBJ1-2, with D tentatively TRBD1 (5 bases). Germline CDR1 reads SGHRS; CDR2 reads YFSETQ. The CDR3 is made up of 15 amino acids. The V end lost 1 base, the J end lost 5 bases, and 15 bases lay between the germline ends.

CDR3 protein: CASSPTGGAERVYNEQFF. In DNA form, the CDR3 reads TGTGCCAGCAGCCCTACAGGGGGCGCAGAGCGGGTCTACAATGAGCAGTTCTTC. This rearrangement joins TRBV28 to TRBJ2-1; 9 bases fit TRBD1. Looked up from germline, CDR1 is MDHEN and CDR2 is SYDVKM. The junction had 15 bases not matched to a gene; V was cut back by 6 bases and J by 3 bases. The CDR3 covers 18 residues.

This chain connects TRBV4-3 to TRBJ1-5, with 9 bases aligning to TRBD1. The CDR3 spans 16 residues. Germline trimming cut 0 bases from V and 5 bases from J; bases unmatched to any gene: 5. The germline gives CDR1 LGHNA, CDR2 YSLEER. CDR3 region: CASSQDWGQGDQPQHF. The CDR3 DNA follows: TGCGCCAGCAGCCAAGATTGGGGACAGGGAGATCAGCCCCAGCATTTT.

The chain combines TRBV28 with TRBJ1-3; tentative D call: TRBD1 (6 bases). V lost 8 bases and J lost 0, with 14 bases in between. Germline V gives CDR1 MDHEN, CDR2 SYDVKM. CDR3 length: 15 residues. CDR3 residues: CASLDDRPSGNTIYF. DNA for the CDR3: TGTGCCAGCTTAGATGACAGGCCCTCTGGAAACACCATATATTTT.

The rearrangement joins TRBV29-1 to TRBJ2-7, with 9 nucleotides matching TRBD1. Trimming cost V 0 bases and J 2 bases; bases outside gene matches: 5. Germline V lookup: CDR1 SQVTM, CDR2 ANQGSEA. The CDR3 consists of 15 residues. CDR3 sequence: CSVEDRGQGTYEQYF. Written as DNA, the CDR3 is TGCAGCGTTGAAGATCGTGGACAGGGGACCTACGAGCAGTACTTC.

In this sample, this clone turned up once. The J gene is TRBJ1-2, the V gene TRBV5-1; TRBD1 is a possible D gene (5 bases). The V end lost 4 bases, the J end lost 4 bases, and 11 bases lay between the germline ends. Germline CDR1 SGHRS, CDR2 YFSETQ. The CDR3 covers 13 residues. The CDR3 region has the DNA TGCGCCAGCAGCACTGACGGGACCTATGGCTACACCTTC. Translating it yields CASSTDGTYGYTF.

This chain uses TRBV11-1 with TRBJ1-2; TRBD1 matches at 7 bases. CDR1 is SGHAT and CDR2 is FQDESV in the germline V gene (reference sequence). V shed 4 bases, J shed 2 bases, and the junction held 4 bases outside the gene matches. This CDR3 spans 14 amino acids. In nucleotides, the CDR3 is TGTGCCAGCAGCTCGGGACAGATAAACTATGGCTACACCTTC. The encoded protein is CASSSGQINYGYTF.

The rearrangement links TRBV30 to TRBJ1-5, with a weak D call TRBD1 (5 bases). V gave up 0 bases and J gave up 4 bases, with 16 bases separating them. Germline CDR1 and CDR2: GTSNPN and SVGIG (reference sequence). This CDR3 has 16 residues. The CDR3 nucleotides read TGTGCCTGGAGTGTTTTAGGGAAGGGGCCTAATCAGCCCCAGCATTTT. Translation gives CAWSVLGKGPNQPQHF.

This chain joins TRBV11-2 and TRBJ2-3; D gene uncertain. This CDR3 is built from 14 residues. V dropped 5 bases and J dropped 6 bases, with 15 bases sitting between them. Germline CDR1 is SGHAT and CDR2 is FQNNGV. The CDR3 protein is CASSPRHLGDTQYF. CDR3 nucleotide sequence: TGTGCCAGCAGCCCCCGCCACCTTGGGGATACGCAGTATTTT.

The chain links TRBV30 to TRBJ2-3; TRBD2 matches at 11 bases. Germline V CDR1 and CDR2: GTSNPN, SVGIG (reference sequence). Trimming cost V 5 bases and J 0 bases; bases outside gene matches: 1. The CDR3 loop spans 14 amino acids. Here the CDR3 DNA reads TGTGCCTGGGGGACTAGCGGAAGCACAGATACGCAGTATTTT. The encoded protein is CAWGTSGSTDTQYF.

J is TRBJ1-3 and V is TRBV24-1; 7 bases are shared with TRBD1. The length of the CDR3 is 17 residues. CDR1 is KGHDR, CDR2 SFDVKD, per germline. Germline trimming cut 4 bases from V and 2 bases from J; bases unmatched to any gene: 10. CDR3 DNA: TGTGCCACCAGTGACCGACCCGGAGGGGGCACTGGAAACACCATATATTTT. Residues: CATSDRPGGGTGNTIYF.